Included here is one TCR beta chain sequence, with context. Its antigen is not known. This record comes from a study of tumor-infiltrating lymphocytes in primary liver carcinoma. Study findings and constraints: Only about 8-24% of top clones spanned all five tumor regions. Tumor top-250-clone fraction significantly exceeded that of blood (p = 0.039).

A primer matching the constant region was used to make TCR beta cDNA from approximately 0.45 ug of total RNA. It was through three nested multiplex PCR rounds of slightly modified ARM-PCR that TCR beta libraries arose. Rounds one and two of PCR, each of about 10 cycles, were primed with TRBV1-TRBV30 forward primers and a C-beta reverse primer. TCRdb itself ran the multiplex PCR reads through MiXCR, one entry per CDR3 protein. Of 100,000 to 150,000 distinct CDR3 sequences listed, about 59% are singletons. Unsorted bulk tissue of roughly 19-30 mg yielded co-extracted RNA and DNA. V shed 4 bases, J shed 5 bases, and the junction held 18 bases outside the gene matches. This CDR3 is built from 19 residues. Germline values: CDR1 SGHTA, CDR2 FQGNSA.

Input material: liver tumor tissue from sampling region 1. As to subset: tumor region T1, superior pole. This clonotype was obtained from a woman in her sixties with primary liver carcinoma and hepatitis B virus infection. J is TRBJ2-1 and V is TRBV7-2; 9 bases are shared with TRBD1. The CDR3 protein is CASSSDPFHWTGVHNEQFF. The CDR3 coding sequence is TGTGCCAGCAGCTCTGACCCCTTTCATTGGACAGGGGTCCACAATGAGCAGTTCTTC.